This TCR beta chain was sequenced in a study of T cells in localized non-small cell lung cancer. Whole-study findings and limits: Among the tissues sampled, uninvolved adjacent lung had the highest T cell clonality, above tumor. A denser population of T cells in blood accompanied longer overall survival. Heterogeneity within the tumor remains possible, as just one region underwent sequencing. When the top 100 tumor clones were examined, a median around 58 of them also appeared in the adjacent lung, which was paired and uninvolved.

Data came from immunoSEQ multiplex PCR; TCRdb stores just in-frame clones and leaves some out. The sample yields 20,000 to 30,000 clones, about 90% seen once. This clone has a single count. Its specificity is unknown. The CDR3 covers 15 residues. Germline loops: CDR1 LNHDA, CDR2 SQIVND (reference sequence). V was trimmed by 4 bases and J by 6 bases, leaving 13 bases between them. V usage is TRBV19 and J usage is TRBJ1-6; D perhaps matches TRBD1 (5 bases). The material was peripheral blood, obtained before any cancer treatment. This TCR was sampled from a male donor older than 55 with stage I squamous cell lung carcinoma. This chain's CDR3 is CASSTAGTVNSPLHF. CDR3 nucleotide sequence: TGTGCCAGTAGTACCGCCGGGACGGTTAATTCACCCCTCCACTTT. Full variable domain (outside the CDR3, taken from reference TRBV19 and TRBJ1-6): DGGITQSPKYLFRKEGQNVTLSCEQNLNHDAMYWYRQDPGQGLRLIYYSQIVNDFQKGDIAEGYSVSREKKESFPLTVTSAQKNPTAFYLCASSTAGTVNSPLHFGNGTRLTVT.